These 21 T cell receptor beta chains originate from one sample sequenced in a study of T-cell memory formation after mild COVID-19. TCRdb processed the 5' RACE reads anew with MiXCR; each CDR3 protein has one entry. The sample gives 30,000 to 40,000 distinct CDR3 sequences, about an eighth of which show up once; about 32% is in the top ten. Sequenced: PBMCs or a T cell subset sorted from them (not recorded which). The receptors were sampled from a man aged 18 to 30 who had mild COVID-19 (a few samples of this study predate the infection). Cell type and time point are not known.

V usage is TRBV7-6 and J usage is TRBJ2-7; no firm D call. The CDR3 has 13 amino acids. V was pared by 2 bases and J by 6 bases, with 11 bases between. Germline V gene lookup returns CDR1 SGHVS and CDR2 FNYEAQ. CDR3 DNA: TGTGCCAGCAGCTTAATCACAACGGGCGAGCAGTACTTC. Protein sequence: CASSLITTGEQYF.

This clonotype appeared many times. The chain links TRBV7-3 to TRBJ2-2; maybe TRBD1 (6 bases). The germline V gene has CDR1 SGHTA and CDR2 FQGTGA. The CDR3 runs 17 residues. V was trimmed by 5 bases and J by 6 bases, leaving 22 bases between them. The DNA of the CDR3 is TGTGCCAGCAGCAGAGGACAGCCAACATTTGGGGCCGGGGAGCTGTTTTTT. As protein: CASSRGQPTFGAGELFF.

V and J are TRBV3-1 and TRBJ2-7; the D gene is possibly TRBD2 (6 bases). Trimming pared 4 bases from V and 5 bases from J, leaving 12 bases between. CDR1 and CDR2 from the germline V gene are LGHDT and YNNKEL (reference sequence). The length of the CDR3 is 13 residues. The CDR3 loop is CASSLRWRDEQYF. In DNA, the CDR3 is TGTGCCAGCAGCCTACGGTGGAGGGACGAGCAGTACTTC.

This clonotype has at least ten counts. The chain is built from TRBV12-3 or TRBV12-4 and TRBJ1-5, with D hard to call. CDR3 length: 14 residues. V was clipped by 5 bases and J by 3 bases, with 11 bases between them. DNA for the CDR3: TGTGCCAGCAGTCAAGGGTTGGACAATCAGCCCCAGCATTTT. It specifies CASSQGLDNQPQHF.

This clonotype has a count of ten or more. V gene TRBV2 combines with J gene TRBJ1-4; no clear D. The CDR3 runs to 13 residues. V was clipped by 5 bases and J by 0 bases, with 4 bases between them. Germline CDR1 SNHLY, CDR2 FYNNEI. CDR3 in DNA: TGTGCCAGCAGTCCCACAACTAATGAAAAACTGTTTTTT. It is translated as CASSPTTNEKLFF.

This clonotype was seen only a few times. The chain carries TRBV7-9 and TRBJ1-3; no firm D call. CDR3 size: 13 residues. Trimming cost V 4 bases and J 2 bases, with 6 bases left between them. In germline, CDR1 is SEHNR, CDR2 FQNEAQ (reference sequence). The CDR3 here is CASSSPPGNTIYF. CDR3 bases: TGTGCCAGCAGCTCGCCTCCTGGAAACACCATATATTTT.

This clonotype was detected ten times or more. V and J are TRBV5-1 and TRBJ2-1; D may be TRBD2 (6 bases). Trimming removed 0 bases at V and 7 bases at J, with 20 bases between. This CDR3 spans 17 amino acids. Per germline, CDR1 SGHRS and CDR2 YFSETQ. CDR3 coding DNA: TGCGCCAGCAGCTTGGCCGGTGGCGGGATTGGCCGAAATGAGCAGTTCTTC. This translates into CASSLAGGGIGRNEQFF.

The J gene is TRBJ2-1, the V gene TRBV5-1, with D possibly being TRBD2 (6 bases). The ends were cut back, 4 bases at V and 10 bases at J, with 18 bases in the middle. CDR1 and CDR2 (germline): SGHRS, YFSETQ. The CDR3 runs 14 residues. The chain's CDR3 is CASSPLGGTHEQFF. CDR3 sequence (DNA): TGCGCCAGCAGCCCCCTGGGCGGGACTCACGAGCAGTTCTTC.

This clonotype was detected only a few times. The rearrangement joins TRBV7-3 to TRBJ1-1; 7 bases fit TRBD1. The CDR3 length is 14 residues. The trim removed 5 bases at V and 4 bases at J, leaving 7 bases unmatched. Germline assignment: CDR1 SGHTA and CDR2 FQGTGA. CDR3 sequence (DNA): TGTGCCAGCAGCGTACAGGGGCGTGGCACTGAAGCTTTCTTT. This codes for CASSVQGRGTEAFF.

In its sample, this clonotype was seen many times. The chain uses TRBV5-1 and TRBJ1-1; possible D gene TRBD1, 5 bases. Trimming took off 6 bases at V and 5 bases at J, with 14 bases between the two ends. The germline gives CDR1 SGHRS, CDR2 YFSETQ. The CDR3 has 13 residues. This chain's CDR3 is CASMEGALTEAFF. CDR3 DNA: TGCGCCAGCATGGAAGGGGCGTTGACTGAAGCTTTCTTT. The variable domain in full, with the rest retrieved from reference TRBV5-1 and TRBJ1-1, is KAGVTQTPRYLIKTRGQQVTLSCSPISGHRSVSWYQQTPGQGLQFLFEYFSETQRNKGNFPGRFSGRQFSNSRSEMNVSTLELGDSALYLCASMEGALTEAFFGQGTRLTVV.

In its sample, this clonotype was seen many times. This sequence joins TRBV7-3 and TRBJ1-1; possible D gene TRBD1, 5 bases. The CDR3 totals 14 residues. Per germline, CDR1 SGHTA and CDR2 FQGTGA. Trimming cost V 3 bases and J 2 bases, with 10 bases left between them. This CDR3 is CASSLGVSNTEAFF. CDR3 nucleotides: TGTGCCAGCAGCTTGGGGGTATCCAACACTGAAGCTTTCTTT.

This clonotype has just a few counts. CDR3 bases: TGTGCCAGCAGCTTAGAGGGCCAAGAGACCCAGTACTTC. Its translation: CASSLEGQETQYF. The V and J genes are TRBV7-9 and TRBJ2-5; D unclear. The CDR3 covers 13 residues. V was shortened by 1 base and J by 1 base, with 4 bases between the two germline ends. Germline V gene sequence: CDR1 SEHNR, CDR2 FQNEAQ (reference sequence).

The chain carries TRBV25-1 and TRBJ2-5; 11 bases match TRBD1. The ends lost 5 bases at V and 5 bases at J; junction bases unmatched: 7. The germline V gene encodes CDR1 MGHDK and CDR2 SYGVNS. There are 15 residues in the CDR3. CDR3 nucleotides: TGTGCCAGCAGTCCCCCTCGGGACAGGGGGGAGACCCAGTACTTC. It yields the protein CASSPPRDRGETQYF.

This clonotype showed up just a few times. DNA for the CDR3: TGTGCCAGCAGCGAGGGTACCTATGGCTACACCTTC. Protein sequence: CASSEGTYGYTF. This rearrangement joins TRBV5-6 to TRBJ1-2; D remains ambiguous. In germline, CDR1 is SGHDT, CDR2 YYEEEE. The CDR3 has 12 amino acids. Trimming shortened V by 4 bases and J by 4 bases, and 8 bases separated the two germline ends.

The chain has TRBV7-2 and TRBJ1-2; 7 bases are a match to TRBD1. The CDR3 contains 11 residues. Germline CDR1 reads SGHTA; CDR2 reads FQGNSA. V dropped 6 bases and J dropped 8; count of bases not matched to a gene: 3. CDR3 region: CASSQGGGYTF. The CDR3 nucleotides are TGTGCCAGCAGTCAGGGGGGAGGCTACACCTTC. Together with reference TRBV7-2 and TRBJ1-2, the CDR3 gives the full variable domain: GAGVSQSPSNKVTEKGKDVELRCDPISGHTALYWYRQSLGQGLEFLIYFQGNSAPDKSGLPSDRFSAERTGGSVSTLTIQRTQQEDSAVYLCASSQGGGYTFGSGTRLTVV.

This clonotype was picked up many times. The chain employs TRBV5-1 and TRBJ2-3; a weak D match, TRBD1 (6 bases). V lost 1 base to trimming and J lost 6 bases, with 12 bases between them. Germline-derived CDR1 and CDR2 are SGHRS and YFSETQ. This CDR3 has 14 amino acids. The CDR3 nucleotides are TGCGCCAGCAGCTTGACAGGGTCCGTGGATACGCAGTATTTT. It translates to CASSLTGSVDTQYF.

In this sample, this clonotype turned up many times. The chain links TRBV20-1 to TRBJ1-4; D may be TRBD1 (6 bases). The CDR3 covers 15 residues. Germline CDR1 reads DFQATT; CDR2 reads SNEGSKA (reference sequence). Deletions cut 5 bases from V and 7 bases from J, with 20 bases between. The CDR3 DNA reads TGCAGTGCTGAGCAGACAGGAAGCTTTACTGAAAAACTGTTTTTT. Residues: CSAEQTGSFTEKLFF.

This clonotype was detected many times. The chain links TRBV6-6 to TRBJ2-7; D is possibly TRBD2 (6 bases). CDR3 length: 16 residues. Germline V gene data show CDR1 as MNHNY and CDR2 as SVGAGI (reference sequence). V lost 6 bases and J 1 base, leaving 19 bases between the germline ends. This CDR3 reads CASSSGTELASYEQYF. In DNA, the CDR3 is TGTGCCAGCAGCTCCGGGACTGAACTTGCGTCCTACGAGCAGTACTTC.

This clonotype was counted at least ten times. The chain links TRBV9 to TRBJ2-7; no reliable D call. V lost 0 bases and J 0 bases, leaving 10 bases between the germline ends. CDR3 length: 15 residues. The germline gives CDR1 SGDLS, CDR2 YYNGEE. DNA for the CDR3: TGTGCCAGCAGCGTAGACAGACTGCTCTCCTACGAGCAGTACTTC. Translated, it gives CASSVDRLLSYEQYF.

This clonotype was counted a few times. The J gene is TRBJ2-3, the V gene TRBV7-9; D call uncertain. Germline V lookup: CDR1 SEHNR, CDR2 FQNEAQ (reference sequence). With 6 bases removed from V and 4 bases from J, the gap between germline ends came to 8 bases. There are 12 residues in the CDR3. CDR3 bases: TGTGCCAGCAGTTTTACACCAGATACGCAGTATTTT. Residues: CASSFTPDTQYF.

The chain carries TRBV7-9 and TRBJ2-1, with TRBD2 matching over 10 bases. CDR1 and CDR2 (germline): SEHNR, FQNEAQ (reference sequence). The V segment lost 1 base and the J segment 4 bases; nucleotides outside the gene matches: 1. This CDR3 region has 15 residues. The DNA for the CDR3 is TGTGCCAGCAGCTTAGTACTAGCGGGATACAATGAGCAGTTCTTC. The encoded protein is CASSLVLAGYNEQFF.